This T cell receptor (beta chain) originates from a study of T cell responses to AZD1222 COVID-19 vaccine. About the research overall: Doses given second, at about 4 or about 12 weeks, were pooled. Study-wide results and limits: Recipients of two AZD1222 doses showed rising Spike-specific TCR breadth and depth. Clonal diversity was possibly underestimated, and white British individuals and females predominated among donors.

The method was immunoSEQ multiplex PCR; TCRdb's version includes in-frame clones alone and lacks a portion of them. The repertoire holds 140,000 to 150,000 clones, with about nine tenths as singletons. With regard to this clone: Its target is unknown.

This CDR3 spans 12 amino acids. V gave up 5 bases and J gave up 9 bases; unmatched junction bases: 4. Germline V gene data show CDR1 as KGHSH and CDR2 as LQKENI. This sequence originates from an adult in good health. The sequenced sample was peripheral blood, obtained on day 0 of AZD1222 vaccination. The chain recombines TRBV18 with TRBJ1-1; 9 bases line up with TRBD1. CDR3 bases: TGTGCCAGCTCATCCTACAGGGGGCAAGCTTTCTTT. Its protein product is CASSSYRGQAFF.